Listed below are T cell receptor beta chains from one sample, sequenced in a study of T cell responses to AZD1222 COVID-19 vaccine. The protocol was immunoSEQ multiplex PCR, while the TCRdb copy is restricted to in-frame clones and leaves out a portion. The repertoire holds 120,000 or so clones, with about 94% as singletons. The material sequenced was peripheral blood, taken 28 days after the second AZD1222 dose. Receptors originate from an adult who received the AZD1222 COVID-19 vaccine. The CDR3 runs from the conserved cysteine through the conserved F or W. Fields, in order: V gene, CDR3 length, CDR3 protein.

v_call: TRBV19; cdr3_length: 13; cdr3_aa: CASSNREHYGYTF
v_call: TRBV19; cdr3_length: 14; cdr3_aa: CASSPYLDGNTIYF
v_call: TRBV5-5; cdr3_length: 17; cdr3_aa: CASSWEPTTGFNQPQHF
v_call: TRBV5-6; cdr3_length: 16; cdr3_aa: CASSLRMGQGGKPQHF
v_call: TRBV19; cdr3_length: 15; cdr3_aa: CASHETGFSGNTIYF
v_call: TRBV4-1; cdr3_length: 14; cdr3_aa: CASSQLGSNQPQHF
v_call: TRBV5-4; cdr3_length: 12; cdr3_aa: CASSFDSYGYTF
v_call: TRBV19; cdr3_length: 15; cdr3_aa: CASAIYVGDTYGYTF
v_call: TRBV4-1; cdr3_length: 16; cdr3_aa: CASSQEGLYSNQPQHF
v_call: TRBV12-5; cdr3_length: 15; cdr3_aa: CASGLGTGGAYGYTF
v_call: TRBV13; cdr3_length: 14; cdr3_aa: CASSNSTGGTEAFF
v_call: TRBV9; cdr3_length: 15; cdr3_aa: CASSVEGQGAYEQYF
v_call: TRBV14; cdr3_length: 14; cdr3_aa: CASSQAIENTEAFF
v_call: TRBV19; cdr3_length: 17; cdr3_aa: CASSDLGQGFGGYEQYF
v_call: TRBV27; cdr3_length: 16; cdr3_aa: CASSSAGLAGAYEQYF
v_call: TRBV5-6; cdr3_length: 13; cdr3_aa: CASSARYRGHLNF
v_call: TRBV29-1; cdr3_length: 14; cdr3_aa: CSVRGLADSYEQYF
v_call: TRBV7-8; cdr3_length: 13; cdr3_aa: CASSLVWTGELFF
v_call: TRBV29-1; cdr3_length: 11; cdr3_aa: CSVEHFYEQYF
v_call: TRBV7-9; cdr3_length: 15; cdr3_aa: CASSLVGTAISPQHF
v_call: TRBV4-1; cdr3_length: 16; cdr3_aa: CASSHPTGVSTDTQYF
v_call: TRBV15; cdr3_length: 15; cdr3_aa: CATSRAILENYGYTF
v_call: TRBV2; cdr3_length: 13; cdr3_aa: CASTGTPKYEQYF
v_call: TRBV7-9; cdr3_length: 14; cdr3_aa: CASSPPGWTGELFF
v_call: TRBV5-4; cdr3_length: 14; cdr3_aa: CASSLQQGDSPLHF
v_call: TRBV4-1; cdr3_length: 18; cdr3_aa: CASSQVPPTSANTGELFF
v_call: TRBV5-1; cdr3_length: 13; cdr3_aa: CASSFGGDPEAFF
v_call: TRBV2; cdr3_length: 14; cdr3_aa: CASRVDGASYEQYF
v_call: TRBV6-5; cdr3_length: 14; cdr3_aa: CASRYTGVASTQYF
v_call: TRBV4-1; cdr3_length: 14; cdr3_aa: CASSFSPAGNTIYF
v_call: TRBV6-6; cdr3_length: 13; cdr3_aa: CASRQRGRDEQYF
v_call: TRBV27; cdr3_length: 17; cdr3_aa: CASSLSAGLGVPEKLFF